This T cell receptor (beta chain) was retrieved from a study of T cell repertoires in cytomegalovirus infection (dated by TCRdb to about 2019). Study-level background: Recently identified HLA-C-restricted CMV epitopes, whose presentation resists viral immunomodulation, were targeted by peptide stimulations together with well-studied HLA-B-restricted epitopes. The HLA type of each donor mattered for the analysis, because public TCR beta signatures pointed to carriage of CMV infection along with the matching HLA type. The full study reports these points: In both this cohort and an independent roughly 400-donor cohort, the cumulative frequency of public TCR beta family members distinguished carriers of CMV infection plus the relevant HLA type. The ex vivo response was dominated by HLA-C-restricted CMV-specific TCR beta clonotypes, which also provided the single most frequent clonotype in two of eight donors.

The meaning of the sample's treatment or condition label: in vitro stimulation with specific CMV peptide epitopes to enrich CMV-specific T cells. This clonotype was found many times. Its specific antigen is unknown. No much larger clone exists at a distance of one base, and base qualities are not known. Including cysteine and phenylalanine, the CDR3 has 17 amino acids. Only the CDR3 DNA stays, 51 bases, in frame from base 1. CDR1 is given as SGHTA and CDR2 as FQGNSA, both from the germline V gene. V and J are trimmed by 5 bases and 5 bases, and the gene matches miss 17 bases of the junction. Sequencing relied on an Illumina HiSeq 1500. TCRdb redid the processing of the public reads, applying fastp at Q25 and MiXCR, and retained in-frame beta chains. Rows matching on CDR3 protein sequence are summarized as one entry with the most common DNA and genes. The sample data list approximately 260,000 distinct CDR3 sequences, and around 20% of these were observed just once. Together, the top ten hold roughly 20% of the sample.

The source was cultured PBMCs, collected from culture after CMV antigen stimulation. The TCR comes from a human donor in good health (CMV status not recorded). Some clones in this sample may be carry-over from other donors' samples. The chain employs TRBV7-2 and TRBJ2-5, with 7 junctional bases fitting TRBD2. In nucleotide form, the sequence is TGTGCCAGCAGCCAGGGTTCTTCCTCGTGGGGAGGGGAGACCCAGTACTTC. The resulting protein is CASSQGSSSWGGETQYF. Here the CDR3 is joined to the reference TRBV7-2 and TRBJ2-5 genes, and the full variable domain is: GAGVSQSPSNKVTEKGKDVELRCDPISGHTALYWYRQSLGQGLEFLIYFQGNSAPDKSGLPSDRFSAERTGGSVSTLTIQRTQQEDSAVYLCASSQGSSSWGGETQYFGPGTRLLVL.